This TCR beta chain derives from a study of T cells in localized non-small cell lung cancer. Study-wide findings and caveats: Sequencing was limited to one tumor region, leaving the possibility of heterogeneity open. Adjacent lung held a median 57 of the top 100 tumor clones. Highest T cell clonality was seen in uninvolved adjacent lung, surpassing that measured in tumor. In the blood, greater T cell density corresponded to longer overall survival.

Using immunoSEQ multiplex PCR, the repertoire was profiled, and TCRdb retains in-frame clones only, with some absent. The sample holds 3,000 or so clones, around a quarter seen once. A remark on this clone: Its specificity is not known.

Germline V CDR1 and CDR2: MDHEN, SYDVKM. Trimming removed 7 bases from V and 0 bases from J, with 18 bases in between. The CDR3 sequence is 17 residues long. This chain joins TRBV28 and TRBJ1-4; D is perhaps TRBD1 (5 bases). Source: lung tumor tissue, taken before any cancer treatment. This clonotype originated in a female donor of 60 years or more with stage III lung adenocarcinoma. The CDR3 region is CASKGVRDLATNEKLFF. Here the CDR3 DNA reads TGTGCCAGCAAGGGCGTCAGGGACCTTGCAACTAATGAAAAACTGTTTTTT.